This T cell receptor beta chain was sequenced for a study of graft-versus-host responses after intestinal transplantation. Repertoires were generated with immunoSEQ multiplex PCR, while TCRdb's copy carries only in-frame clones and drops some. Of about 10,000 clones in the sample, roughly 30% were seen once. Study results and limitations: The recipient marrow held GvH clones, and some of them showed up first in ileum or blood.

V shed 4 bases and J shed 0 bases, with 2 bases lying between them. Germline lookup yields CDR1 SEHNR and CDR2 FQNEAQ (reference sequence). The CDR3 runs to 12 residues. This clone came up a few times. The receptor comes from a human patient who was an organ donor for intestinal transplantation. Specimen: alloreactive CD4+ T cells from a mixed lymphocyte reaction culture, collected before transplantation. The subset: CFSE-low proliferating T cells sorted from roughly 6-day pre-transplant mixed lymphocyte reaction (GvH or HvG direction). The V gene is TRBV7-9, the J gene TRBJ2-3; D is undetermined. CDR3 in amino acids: CASSSSTDTQYF. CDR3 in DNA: TGTGCCAGCAGCTCTAGCACAGATACGCAGTATTTT. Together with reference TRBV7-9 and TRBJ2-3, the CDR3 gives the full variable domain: DTGVSQNPRHKITKRGQNVTFRCDPISEHNRLYWYRQTLGQGPEFLTYFQNEAQLEKSRLLSDRFSAERPKGSFSTLEIQRTEQGDSAMYLCASSSSTDTQYFGPGTRLTVL.